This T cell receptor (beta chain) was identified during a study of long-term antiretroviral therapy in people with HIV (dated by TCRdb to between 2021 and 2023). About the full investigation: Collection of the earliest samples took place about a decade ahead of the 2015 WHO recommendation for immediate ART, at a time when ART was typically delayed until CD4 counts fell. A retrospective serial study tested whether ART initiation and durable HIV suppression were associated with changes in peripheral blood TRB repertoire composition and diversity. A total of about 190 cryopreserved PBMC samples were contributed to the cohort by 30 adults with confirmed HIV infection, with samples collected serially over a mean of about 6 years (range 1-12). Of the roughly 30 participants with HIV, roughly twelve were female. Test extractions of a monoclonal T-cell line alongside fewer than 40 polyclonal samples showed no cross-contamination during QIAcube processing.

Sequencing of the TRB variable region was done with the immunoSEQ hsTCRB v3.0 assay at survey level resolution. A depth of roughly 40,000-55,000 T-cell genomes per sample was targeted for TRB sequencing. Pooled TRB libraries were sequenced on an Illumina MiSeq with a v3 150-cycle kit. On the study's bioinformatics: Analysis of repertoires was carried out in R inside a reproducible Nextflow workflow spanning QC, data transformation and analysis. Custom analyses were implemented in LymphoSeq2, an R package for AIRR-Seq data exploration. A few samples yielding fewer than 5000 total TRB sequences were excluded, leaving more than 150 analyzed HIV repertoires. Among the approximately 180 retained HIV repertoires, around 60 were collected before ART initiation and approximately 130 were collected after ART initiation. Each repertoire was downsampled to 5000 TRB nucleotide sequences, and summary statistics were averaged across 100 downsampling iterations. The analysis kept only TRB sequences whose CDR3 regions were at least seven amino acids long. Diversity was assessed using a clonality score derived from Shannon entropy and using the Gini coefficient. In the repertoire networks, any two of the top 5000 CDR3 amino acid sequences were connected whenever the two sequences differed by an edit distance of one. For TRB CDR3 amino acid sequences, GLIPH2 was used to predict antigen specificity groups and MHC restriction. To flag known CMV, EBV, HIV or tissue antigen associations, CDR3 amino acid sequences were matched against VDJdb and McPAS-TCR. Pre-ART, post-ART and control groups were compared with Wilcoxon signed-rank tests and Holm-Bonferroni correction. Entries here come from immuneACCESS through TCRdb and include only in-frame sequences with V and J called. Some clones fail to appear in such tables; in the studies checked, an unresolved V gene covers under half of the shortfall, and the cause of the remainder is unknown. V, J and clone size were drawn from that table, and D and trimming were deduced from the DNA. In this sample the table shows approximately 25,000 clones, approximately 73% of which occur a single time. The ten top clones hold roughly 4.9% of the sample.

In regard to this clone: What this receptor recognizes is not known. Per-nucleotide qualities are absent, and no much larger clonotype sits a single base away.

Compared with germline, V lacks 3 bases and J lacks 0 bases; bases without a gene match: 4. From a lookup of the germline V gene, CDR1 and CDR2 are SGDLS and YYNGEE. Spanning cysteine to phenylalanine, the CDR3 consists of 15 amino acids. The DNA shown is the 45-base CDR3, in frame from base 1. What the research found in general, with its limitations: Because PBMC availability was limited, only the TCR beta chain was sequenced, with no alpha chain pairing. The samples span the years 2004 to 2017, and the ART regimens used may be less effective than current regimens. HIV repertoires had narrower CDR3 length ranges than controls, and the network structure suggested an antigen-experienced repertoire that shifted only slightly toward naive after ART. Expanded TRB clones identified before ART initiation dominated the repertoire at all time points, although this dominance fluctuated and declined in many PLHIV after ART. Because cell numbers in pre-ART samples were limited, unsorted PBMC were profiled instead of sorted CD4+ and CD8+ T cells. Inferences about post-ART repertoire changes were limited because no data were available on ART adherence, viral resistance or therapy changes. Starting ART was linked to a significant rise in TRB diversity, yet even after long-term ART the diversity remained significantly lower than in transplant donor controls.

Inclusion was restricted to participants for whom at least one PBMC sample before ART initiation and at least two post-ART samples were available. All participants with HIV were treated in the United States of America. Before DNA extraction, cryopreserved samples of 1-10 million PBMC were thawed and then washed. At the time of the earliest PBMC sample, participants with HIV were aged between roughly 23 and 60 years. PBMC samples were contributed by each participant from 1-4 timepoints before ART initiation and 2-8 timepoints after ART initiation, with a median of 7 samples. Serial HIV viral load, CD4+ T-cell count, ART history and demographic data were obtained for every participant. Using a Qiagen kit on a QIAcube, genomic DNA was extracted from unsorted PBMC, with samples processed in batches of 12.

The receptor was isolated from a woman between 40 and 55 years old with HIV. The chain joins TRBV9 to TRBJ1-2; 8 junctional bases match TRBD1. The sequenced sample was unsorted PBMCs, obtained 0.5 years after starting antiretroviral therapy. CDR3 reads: CASSAQTGANYGYTF. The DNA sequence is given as TGTGCCAGCAGCGCTCAGACAGGGGCTAACTATGGCTACACCTTC.